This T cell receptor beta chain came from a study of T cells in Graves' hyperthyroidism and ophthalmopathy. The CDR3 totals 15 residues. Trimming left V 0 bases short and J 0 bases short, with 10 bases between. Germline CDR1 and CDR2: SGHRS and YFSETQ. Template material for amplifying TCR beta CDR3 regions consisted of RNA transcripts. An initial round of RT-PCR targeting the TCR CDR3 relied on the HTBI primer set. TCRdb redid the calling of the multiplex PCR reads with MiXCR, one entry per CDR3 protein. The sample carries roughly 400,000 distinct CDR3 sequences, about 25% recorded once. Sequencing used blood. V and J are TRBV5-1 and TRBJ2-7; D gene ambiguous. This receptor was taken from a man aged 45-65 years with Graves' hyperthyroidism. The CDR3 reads CASSLERVGSYEQYF. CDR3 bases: TGCGCCAGCAGCTTGGAGAGAGTCGGCTCCTACGAGCAGTACTTC.